The 19 T cell receptor beta chains given below trace back to one sample, sequenced in a study of T cells in Graves' hyperthyroidism and ophthalmopathy. TCR beta CDR3 sequences were amplified from RNA transcripts. Researchers ran a first-round RT-PCR on the TCR CDR3 using the HTBI primer set. TCRdb re-analysed the multiplex PCR reads in MiXCR, keeping a single row per CDR3 protein. The repertoire holds about 480,000 distinct CDR3 sequences, with approximately 23% as singletons. Sequenced sample: blood. Receptors were obtained from a woman in her 70s with Graves' ophthalmopathy.

The sample holds many counts of this clonotype. CDR3 sequence reads: CASSSYTPSGSRGTGELFF. DNA for the CDR3: TGTGCCAGCAGCTCCTATACCCCTAGCGGGAGTAGGGGGACCGGGGAGCTGTTTTTT. The chain employs TRBV5-5 and TRBJ2-2; TRBD2 agrees at 10 bases. V was clipped by 3 bases and J by 5 bases; unmatched bases: 16. This CDR3 spans 19 amino acids. Germline V CDR1 and CDR2: SGHKS, YYEKEE (reference sequence).

This clonotype was recorded many times. CDR3 residues: CAISRRQGDTGELFF. The CDR3 nucleotides read TGTGCCATCAGTCGGAGGCAGGGCGACACCGGGGAGCTGTTTTTT. The rearrangement uses TRBV10-3 and TRBJ2-2; TRBD1 or TRBD2 may be the D gene (5 bases each). The CDR3 consists of 15 residues. The V gene's germline CDR1 is ENHRY and CDR2 SYGVKD. V was clipped by 5 bases and J by 3 bases, with 13 bases between them.

The chain uses TRBV7-2 and TRBJ1-4, with D uncertain. There are 16 residues in the CDR3. Trimming shortened V by 1 base and J by 0 bases, and 9 bases separated the two germline ends. The germline V gene has CDR1 SGHTA and CDR2 FQGNSA. Here the CDR3 DNA reads TGTGCCAGCAGCTTAGTCGCCACTACAACTAATGAAAAACTGTTTTTT. Amino acid sequence: CASSLVATTTNEKLFF. The full variable domain, in which reference TRBV7-2 and TRBJ1-4 provide the parts outside the CDR3, is GAGVSQSPSNKVTEKGKDVELRCDPISGHTALYWYRQSLGQGLEFLIYFQGNSAPDKSGLPSDRFSAERTGGSVSTLTIQRTQQEDSAVYLCASSLVATTTNEKLFFGSGTQLSVL.

This clonotype was counted only a few times. DNA of the CDR3: TGTGCCAGCATCCCGGCTAGCGGGATAACAGATACGCAGTATTTT. This encodes CASIPASGITDTQYF. This chain uses TRBV6-1 with TRBJ2-3, with 9 bases aligning to TRBD2. In germline, CDR1 is MNHNS, CDR2 SASEGT. The junction had 8 bases not matched to a gene; V was cut back by 7 bases and J by 3 bases. This CDR3 contains 15 residues.

This clonotype was detected many times. The chain combines TRBV6-1 with TRBJ2-7; no definite D call. The CDR3 length is 13 residues. Germline V gives CDR1 MNHNS, CDR2 SASEGT. Deletions cut 3 bases from V and 1 base from J, with 7 bases between. The CDR3 is CASSDLGSYEQYF. The CDR3 DNA follows: TGTGCCAGCAGTGACTTAGGGTCCTACGAGCAGTACTTC.

V is TRBV25-1 and J is TRBJ2-5; D ambiguous. CDR1 is MGHDK and CDR2 is SYGVNS in the germline V gene. The CDR3 runs 15 residues. Trimming removed 8 bases from V and 2 bases from J, with 18 bases in between. The CDR3: CASLRWSKKQETQYF. CDR3 nucleotide sequence: TGTGCCAGCCTCCGGTGGTCAAAGAAACAAGAGACCCAGTACTTC.

This clonotype was observed many times. V usage is TRBV28 and J usage is TRBJ2-7, with 9 bases matching TRBD1. V shed 6 bases and J 2 bases; nucleotides not matched to a gene: 5. The germline CDR1 and CDR2 sequences are MDHEN and SYDVKM. There are 14 residues in the CDR3. Here the CDR3 reads CASRRQGGTYEQYF. The CDR3 DNA follows: TGTGCCAGCAGACGACAGGGGGGGACCTACGAGCAGTACTTC.

The chain couples TRBV6-1 to TRBJ1-5, with 9 bases identical to TRBD1. In germline, CDR1 is MNHNS, CDR2 SASEGT. The CDR3 covers 16 residues. The V gene end was trimmed by 6 bases and the J gene end by 6 bases; junction bases not matched to a gene: 12. The CDR3 protein is CASRGSGQGEGQPQHF. The CDR3 region has the DNA TGTGCCAGCAGGGGATCGGGACAGGGAGAGGGTCAGCCCCAGCATTTT.

This rearrangement joins TRBV12-3 or TRBV12-4 to TRBJ1-5; D ambiguous. Between the trimmed V and J ends, which lost 3 bases and 2 bases, there was a span of 14 bases. This CDR3 spans 16 amino acids. Here the CDR3 reads CASSFRIGSGNQPQHF. The CDR3, as DNA: TGTGCCAGCAGTTTTAGAATAGGTAGCGGCAATCAGCCCCAGCATTTT.

CDR3 nucleotides: TGTGCCAGTATCGGGACAGGGGGCATGGAGACCCAGTACTTC. The encoded protein is CASIGTGGMETQYF. The chain couples TRBV19 to TRBJ2-5, with TRBD1 matching 12 bases. CDR1 is LNHDA, CDR2 SQIVND, per germline (reference sequence). The CDR3 has 14 amino acids. V shed 7 bases and J 5 bases; nucleotides not matched to a gene: 5.

This clonotype was found many times. The genes are TRBV7-2 and TRBJ2-7; 9 positions agree with TRBD2. Germline lookup yields CDR1 SGHTA and CDR2 FQGNSA. Trimming at V came to 5 bases and at J to 4 bases, leaving 9 bases not matched to a gene. The CDR3 extends over 15 amino acids. This CDR3 reads CASSRGAGGIYEQYF. The CDR3 DNA follows: TGTGCCAGCAGCCGAGGAGCGGGAGGTATATACGAGCAGTACTTC.

The V and J genes are TRBV3-1 and TRBJ2-7, with 10 bases fitting TRBD2. The length of the CDR3 is 15 residues. Germline-derived CDR1 and CDR2 are LGHDT and YNNKEL (reference sequence). The J segment lost 3 bases and the V segment lost 0 bases, leaving 2 bases of the junction unmatched. In nucleotides, the CDR3 is TGTGCCAGCAGCCAAGATCTAGCGGGGGACTACGAGCAGTACTTC. Protein product: CASSQDLAGDYEQYF.

V usage is TRBV7-6 and J usage is TRBJ2-7; D is perhaps TRBD1 or TRBD2 (5 bases each). Trimming pared 5 bases from V and 2 bases from J, leaving 19 bases between. Looked up from germline, CDR1 is SGHVS and CDR2 is FNYEAQ. The CDR3 is 16 residues long. The CDR3 coding sequence is TGTGCCAGCAGCCTCGGGCCCGGGGCTTCGCCCTACGAGCAGTACTTC. The encoded protein is CASSLGPGASPYEQYF.

In this sample, this clonotype turned up many times. This sequence joins TRBV12-3 or TRBV12-4 and TRBJ2-1; TRBD1 matches at 9 bases. The CDR3 sequence is 14 residues long. Losses at the gene ends were 4 bases for V and 3 bases for J; bases not matched to a gene: 1. The CDR3 nucleotides read TGTGCCAGCAGTTGGGGACAGGGCTACAATGAGCAGTTCTTC. This translates into CASSWGQGYNEQFF.

The rearrangement uses TRBV11-3 and TRBJ1-2; possible D gene TRBD1, 6 bases. CDR3 length: 14 residues. CDR1 and CDR2 (germline): SGHNT, YENEEA. Trimming cost V 1 base and J 8 bases, with 14 bases left between them. The CDR3 coding sequence is TGTGCCAGCAGCTTAGTTGGGGGCAGGCTGGGCTACACCTTC. It specifies CASSLVGGRLGYTF.

In this sample, this clonotype turned up a few times. CDR3 sequence (DNA): TGTGCCAGCAACTTTGGAATCGGGACTAGCGGCACAGATACGCAGTATTTT. This translates into CASNFGIGTSGTDTQYF. The V gene is TRBV6-2 or TRBV6-3, the J gene TRBJ2-3; 10 bases are shared with TRBD2. Germline V gene lookup returns CDR1 MNHEY and CDR2 SVGEGT. CDR3 length: 17 amino acids. Germline trimming cut 7 bases from V and 1 base from J; bases unmatched to any gene: 11.

This clonotype was seen a few times. This chain joins TRBV28 and TRBJ2-3; D is tentatively TRBD1 or TRBD2 (6 bases each). Per germline, CDR1 MDHEN and CDR2 SYDVKM. The CDR3 length is 15 residues. The V end was cut by 6 bases, the J end by 2 bases, with 15 bases between. DNA of the CDR3: TGTGCCAGCAGCCTAGGGGGGTTAATCACAGATACGCAGTATTTT. It encodes CASSLGGLITDTQYF.

This clonotype was observed at least ten times. The chain recombines TRBV7-3 with TRBJ2-1; a possible D gene is TRBD1 (6 bases). Trimming shortened V by 2 bases and J by 7 bases, and 12 bases separated the two germline ends. The CDR3 length is 14 residues. CDR1 SGHTA and CDR2 FQGTGA come from the germline V gene. The CDR3 nucleotides are TGTGCCAGCAGCTTAGGGGGCTCTCAGAATGAGCAGTTCTTC. This gives the protein CASSLGGSQNEQFF. Using reference TRBV7-3 and TRBJ2-1 for the parts outside the CDR3, the full variable domain is GAGVSQTPSNKVTEKGKYVELRCDPISGHTALYWYRQSLGQGPEFLIYFQGTGAADDSGLPNDRFFAVRPEGSVSTLKIQRTERGDSAVYLCASSLGGSQNEQFFGPGTRLTVL.

This chain uses TRBV15 with TRBJ2-4; D is possibly TRBD1 (6 bases). This CDR3 comprises 19 residues. With 0 bases removed from V and 1 base from J, the gap between germline ends came to 19 bases. Germline assignment: CDR1 LNHNV and CDR2 YYDKDF (reference sequence). The CDR3 loop reads CATSRDRDNIVRAKNIQYF. CDR3 in DNA: TGTGCCACCAGCAGAGATCGGGACAACATCGTCAGGGCCAAAAACATTCAGTACTTC.